Shown below are 3 T cell receptor beta chains from a single sample sequenced in a study of cytomegalovirus exposure and HLA in healthy donors. Researchers ran the PCR with 60 Vbeta and 13 Jbeta primers. Here immunoSEQ multiplex PCR was the method, and the copy in TCRdb shows in-frame clones only, minus some. The sample has 40,000 to 45,000 clones, and its top ten clones hold 6.2%. Sequenced material: PBMCs. These receptors all stem from a man aged 30 to 45 in good health and CMV-seronegative.

V usage is TRBV15 and J usage is TRBJ1-1, with D hard to call. Between the trimmed V and J ends, which lost 3 bases and 3 bases, there was a span of 8 bases. The CDR3 has 13 residues. CDR1 is LNHNV and CDR2 is YYDKDF in the germline V gene (reference sequence). In DNA, the CDR3 is TGTGCCACCAGCAGGGAGGCGGACACTGAAGCTTTCTTT. Its protein product is CATSREADTEAFF.

The rearrangement uses TRBV25-1 and TRBJ2-3; a possible D gene is TRBD2 (5 bases). The CDR3 is made up of 16 amino acids. V lost 1 base and J 3 bases, leaving 14 bases between the germline ends. Germline V gene lookup returns CDR1 MGHDK and CDR2 SYGVNS. The CDR3 region is CASSESSFGETDTQYF. As DNA, the CDR3 is TGTGCCAGCAGTGAATCGAGTTTCGGGGAGACAGATACGCAGTATTTT.

CDR3 protein: CASSQVHTPDTQYF. The CDR3 coding sequence is TGCGCCAGCAGCCAAGTCCACACGCCGGATACGCAGTATTTT. V is TRBV4-1 and J is TRBJ2-3; no definite D call. Trimming took off 1 base at V and 6 bases at J, with 11 bases between the two ends. CDR1 is MGHRA, CDR2 YSYEKL, per germline. The CDR3 sequence is 14 residues long.